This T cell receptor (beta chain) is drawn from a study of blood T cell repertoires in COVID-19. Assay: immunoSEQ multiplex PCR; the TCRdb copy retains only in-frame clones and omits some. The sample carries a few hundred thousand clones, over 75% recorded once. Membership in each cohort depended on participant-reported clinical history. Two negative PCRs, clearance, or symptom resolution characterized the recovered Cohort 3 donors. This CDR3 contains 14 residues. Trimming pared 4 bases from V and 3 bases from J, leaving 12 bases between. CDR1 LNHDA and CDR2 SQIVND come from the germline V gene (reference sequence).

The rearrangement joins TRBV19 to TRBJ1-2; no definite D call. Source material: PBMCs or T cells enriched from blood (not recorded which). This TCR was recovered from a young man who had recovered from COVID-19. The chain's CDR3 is CASSNDLQYYGYTF. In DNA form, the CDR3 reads TGTGCCAGTAGTAACGACCTACAGTACTATGGCTACACCTTC.